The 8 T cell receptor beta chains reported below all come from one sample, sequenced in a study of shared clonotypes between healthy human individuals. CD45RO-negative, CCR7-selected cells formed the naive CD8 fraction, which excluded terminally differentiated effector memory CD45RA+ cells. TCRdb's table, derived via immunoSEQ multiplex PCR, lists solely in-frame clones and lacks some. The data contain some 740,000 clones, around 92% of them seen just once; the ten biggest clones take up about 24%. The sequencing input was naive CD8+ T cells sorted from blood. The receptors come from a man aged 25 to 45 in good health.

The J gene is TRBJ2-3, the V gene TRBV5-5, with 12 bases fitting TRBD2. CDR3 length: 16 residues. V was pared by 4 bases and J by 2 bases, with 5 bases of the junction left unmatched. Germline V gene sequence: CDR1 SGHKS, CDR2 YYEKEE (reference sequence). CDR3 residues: CASSPWTSGNTDTQYF. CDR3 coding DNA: TGTGCCAGCAGCCCATGGACTAGCGGGAACACAGATACGCAGTATTTT.

The CDR3 region is CASRDLTYEQYF. The CDR3, as DNA: TGTGCCAGCAGGGACCTTACCTACGAGCAGTACTTC. The chain uses TRBV6-6 and TRBJ2-7; D is unresolved. CDR3 length: 12 amino acids. Looked up from germline, CDR1 is MNHNY and CDR2 is SVGAGI (reference sequence). V dropped 6 bases and J dropped 2 bases, with 8 bases sitting between them.

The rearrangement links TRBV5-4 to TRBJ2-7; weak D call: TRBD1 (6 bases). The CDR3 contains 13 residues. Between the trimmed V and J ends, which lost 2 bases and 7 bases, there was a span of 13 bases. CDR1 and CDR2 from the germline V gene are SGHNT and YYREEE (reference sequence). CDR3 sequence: CASSFSTGREQYF. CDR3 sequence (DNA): TGTGCCAGCAGCTTTTCCACAGGGCGGGAGCAGTACTTC.

DNA for the CDR3: TGTGCCAGCTCACGCCCCTGGGACAGCCCAGATACGCAGTATTTT. Its translation: CASSRPWDSPDTQYF. V gene TRBV18 combines with J gene TRBJ2-3; 7 nucleotides line up with TRBD1. The CDR3 has 15 amino acids. Germline values: CDR1 KGHSH, CDR2 LQKENI. Trimming cost V 4 bases and J 4 bases; bases outside gene matches: 8. Together with reference TRBV18 and TRBJ2-3, the CDR3 gives the full variable domain: NAGVMQNPRHLVRRRGQEARLRCSPMKGHSHVYWYRQLPEEGLKFMVYLQKENIIDESGMPKERFSAEFPKEGPSILRIQQVVRGDSAAYFCASSRPWDSPDTQYFGPGTRLTVL.

CDR3 protein: CASSQRDEKLFF. CDR3 coding DNA: TGCGCCAGCAGCCAAAGGGATGAAAAACTGTTTTTT. V and J are TRBV4-3 and TRBJ1-4; D is unresolved. This CDR3 region has 12 residues. Germline-derived CDR1 and CDR2 are LGHNA and YSLEER. The V gene lost 2 bases and the J gene lost 6 bases, with 4 bases spanning the gap.

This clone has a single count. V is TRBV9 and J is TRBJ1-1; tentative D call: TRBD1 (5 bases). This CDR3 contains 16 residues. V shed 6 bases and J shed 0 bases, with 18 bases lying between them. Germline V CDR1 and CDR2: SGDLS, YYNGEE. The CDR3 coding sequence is TGTGCCAGCACCGGGGAGGGGCCGATCATGAACACTGAAGCTTTCTTT. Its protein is CASTGEGPIMNTEAFF.

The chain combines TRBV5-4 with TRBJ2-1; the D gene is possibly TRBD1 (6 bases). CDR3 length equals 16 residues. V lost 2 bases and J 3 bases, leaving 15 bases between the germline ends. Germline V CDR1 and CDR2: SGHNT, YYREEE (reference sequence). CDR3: CASSFFILQGYNEQFF. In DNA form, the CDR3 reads TGTGCCAGCAGCTTTTTTATTCTACAGGGCTACAATGAGCAGTTCTTC.

Here the CDR3 reads CASSPSPGLKPYNEQFF. In DNA form, the CDR3 reads TGTGCCAGCAGCCCCAGCCCGGGACTCAAACCCTACAATGAGCAGTTCTTC. The rearrangement uses TRBV11-2 and TRBJ2-1; weak D call: TRBD2 (6 bases). The CDR3 consists of 17 residues. CDR1 and CDR2 from the germline V gene are SGHAT and FQNNGV. Trimming took off 5 bases at V and 2 bases at J, with 19 bases between the two ends.